The clone carrying this TCR beta chain was detected only once. Its matching antigen is unknown. The junction departs from the called germline gene at one end, perhaps through a read error. The data were taken from a study of blood T cells in healthy people across ages. A second roughly 7 to 12 cycle PCR used barcoded and J-beta primers. Every cDNA was tagged by a template-switch adaptor with 12 random nucleotides. MiXCR was run by TCRdb on the 5' RACE reads, yielding one entry per CDR3 protein. The repertoire includes about 510,000 distinct CDR3 sequences, about 25% of them detected once, and approximately 3.3% sits in the top ten. General study results and limits: The diversity estimates, figures obtained from one million T cells, were considered underestimates.

The sample also formed part of further work on T cells of mothers and their children. That source adds: Thymic selection molds TCR recombination output in a comparable way in related and unrelated pairs.

Sample: blood. The TCR originated in a boy aged 2-15 years in good health.

The CDR3 bases are TGTGCCATCGGTGAGTCTGACTTCACAGATACGCAGTATTTT. It codes for CAIGESDFTDTQYF. The chain links TRBV10-3 to TRBJ2-3; D is uncertain. Germline lookup yields CDR1 ENHRY and CDR2 SYGVKD. This CDR3 contains 14 residues.